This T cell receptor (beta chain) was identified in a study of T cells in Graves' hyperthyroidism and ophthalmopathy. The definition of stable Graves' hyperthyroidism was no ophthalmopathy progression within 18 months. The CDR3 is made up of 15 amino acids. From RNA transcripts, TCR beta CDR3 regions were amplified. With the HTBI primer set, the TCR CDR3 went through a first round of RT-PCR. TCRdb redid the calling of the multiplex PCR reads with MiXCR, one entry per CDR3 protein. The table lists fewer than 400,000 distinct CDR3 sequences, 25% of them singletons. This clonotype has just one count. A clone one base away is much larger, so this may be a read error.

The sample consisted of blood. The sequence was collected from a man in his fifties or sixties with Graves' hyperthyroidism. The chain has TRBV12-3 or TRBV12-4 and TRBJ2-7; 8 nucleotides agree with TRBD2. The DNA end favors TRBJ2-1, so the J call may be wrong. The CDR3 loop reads CASSSGTSGIYEQFF. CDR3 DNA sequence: TGTGCCAGCAGTTCCGGGACTAGTGGAATCTACGAGCAGTTCTTC.